The 32 T cell receptor beta chains reported below all come from one sample, sequenced in a study of PD-1 blockade in classical Hodgkin lymphoma. This sample's time point: cycle 4 day 1 (C4D1), after more than five weeks of nivolumab. The patients all showed relapse after autologous stem cell transplantation, while their brentuximab vedotin exposure varied. TCRdb's table, derived via immunoSEQ multiplex PCR, lists solely in-frame clones and lacks some. The table lists 90,000 to 110,000 clones, around 90% of them singletons. The specimen comprised peripheral blood mononuclear cells (PBMCs), sampled before the fourth cycle of nivolumab. The receptors originated from a human donor with classical Hodgkin lymphoma.

This clone was counted once. DNA for the CDR3: TGTGCCAGCAGTTCAAGACTAGCGGAAAACACCGGGGAGCTGTTTTTT. Translating it yields CASSSRLAENTGELFF. This chain links TRBV28 with TRBJ2-2; 9 bases align to TRBD2. The CDR3 is 16 residues long. J gave up 2 bases and V 4 bases, and 5 bases lay outside the gene matches. The germline CDR1 and CDR2 sequences are MDHEN and SYDVKM.

The chain recombines TRBV5-1 with TRBJ1-5, with D unresolved. The germline CDR1 and CDR2 sequences are SGHRS and YFSETQ. This CDR3 has 15 amino acids. V lost 0 bases and J 4 bases, leaving 11 bases between the germline ends. The CDR3 coding sequence is TGCGCCAGCAGCTTGGAGGGTTCGCTAAATCAGCCCCAGCATTTT. The encoded protein is CASSLEGSLNQPQHF.

The chain carries TRBV6-1 and TRBJ1-1; no clear D gene. Germline V gives CDR1 MNHNS, CDR2 SASEGT. Trimming removed 3 bases at V and 10 bases at J, with 12 bases between. The CDR3 is 12 residues long. CDR3: CASSDRFLGAFF. In DNA, the CDR3 is TGTGCCAGCAGTGACAGGTTTTTGGGAGCTTTCTTT.

V usage is TRBV28 and J usage is TRBJ2-7; a possible D gene is TRBD2 (7 bases). The CDR3 totals 14 residues. V was trimmed by 7 bases and J by 8 bases, leaving 21 bases between them. Germline CDR1 is MDHEN and CDR2 is SYDVKM. The CDR3 bases are TGTGCCAGCACCTGGGGGGGGGCCAGTACGAAGCAGTACTTC. Its translation: CASTWGGASTKQYF.

This rearrangement joins TRBV30 to TRBJ2-5; TRBD2 matches at 12 bases. The CDR3 extends over 16 amino acids. V shed 0 bases and J 0 bases; nucleotides not matched to a gene: 2. Germline V CDR1 and CDR2: GTSNPN, SVGIG (reference sequence). DNA of the CDR3: TGTGCCTGGAGTGTCGGGACTAGCGGGTACCAAGAGACCCAGTACTTC. Amino acids: CAWSVGTSGYQETQYF.

The chain joins TRBV6-5 to TRBJ2-2, with D uncertain. Germline V gives CDR1 MNHEY, CDR2 SVGAGI. The CDR3 extends over 13 amino acids. Trimming removed 4 bases at V and 2 bases at J, with 5 bases between. CDR3 sequence reads: CASSWSNTGELFF. The CDR3 DNA follows: TGTGCCAGCAGTTGGAGTAACACCGGGGAGCTGTTTTTT.

The chain is built from TRBV20-1 and TRBJ1-1; D is uncertain. Germline CDR1 is DFQATT and CDR2 is SNEGSKA (reference sequence). CDR3 length: 11 residues. Trimming removed 5 bases from V and 4 bases from J, with 8 bases in between. CDR3 nucleotides: TGCAGTGCTCGAATAGCCACTGAAGCTTTCTTT. Amino acids: CSARIATEAFF.

V gene TRBV7-9 combines with J gene TRBJ2-7; possible D gene TRBD1, 5 bases. This CDR3 region has 14 residues. The V and J ends lost 5 bases and 0 bases respectively, with 11 bases between them. Per the germline V gene, CDR1 is SEHNR and CDR2 is FQNEAQ (reference sequence). In DNA form, the CDR3 reads TGTGCCAGCAGCCAGGACACAACCTCCTACGAGCAGTACTTC. Its translation: CASSQDTTSYEQYF.

The count of this clone is one. The gene calls are TRBV27 and TRBJ1-2; D may be TRBD1 (6 bases). V lost 5 bases to trimming and J lost 8 bases, with 12 bases between them. Germline CDR1 and CDR2: MNHEY and SMNVEV (reference sequence). This CDR3 has 12 amino acids. CDR3 nucleotide sequence: TGTGCCAGCAGTCCTCAGGGGTTCGGCTACACCTTC. This codes for CASSPQGFGYTF.

J is TRBJ2-2 and V is TRBV7-9, with 12 bases aligning to TRBD2. The ends lost 0 bases at V and 2 bases at J; junction bases unmatched: 4. The CDR3 runs to 18 residues. Looked up from germline, CDR1 is SEHNR and CDR2 is FQNEAQ (reference sequence). The CDR3 coding sequence is TGTGCCAGCAGCTTAGCTCCGACTAGCGGGAGCAACACCGGGGAGCTGTTTTTT. This sequence encodes CASSLAPTSGSNTGELFF.

The genes are TRBV29-1 and TRBJ2-7; 9 bases agree with TRBD1. V shed 3 bases, J shed 6 bases, and the junction held 6 bases outside the gene matches. The V gene's germline CDR1 is SQVTM and CDR2 ANQGSEA. CDR3 length: 13 residues. CDR3 DNA sequence: TGCAGCGTTGACCACAGGGGGCGCCGCGAGCAGTACTTC. Its protein is CSVDHRGRREQYF.

The V gene is TRBV6-1, the J gene TRBJ2-3; perhaps TRBD2 as D (6 bases). V dropped 0 bases and J dropped 0 bases, with 13 bases sitting between them. Germline CDR1 is MNHNS and CDR2 is SASEGT. The CDR3 is 17 amino acids. For the CDR3, the DNA is TGTGCCAGCAGTGAAGCGGGTACAGCGGGTAGCACAGATACGCAGTATTTT. Translation gives CASSEAGTAGSTDTQYF.

This rearrangement joins TRBV7-9 to TRBJ2-3, with 12 bases aligning to TRBD2. CDR3 size: 18 residues. Germline loops: CDR1 SEHNR, CDR2 FQNEAQ (reference sequence). J was trimmed by 4 bases and V by 2 bases; bases with no gene match: 10. The CDR3 sequence: CASSLQWTSGMWADTQYF. As DNA, the CDR3 is TGTGCCAGCAGCTTACAATGGACTAGCGGGATGTGGGCAGATACGCAGTATTTT.

The rearrangement links TRBV1 to TRBJ2-7; the table calls TRBD2, which could not be checked here. TRBV1 is termed a pseudogene. This CDR3 spans 11 amino acids. The CDR3 DNA reads as TGCACTACCCCGAGGTCCCACGAGCAGTACTTC. Translated, it gives CTTPRSHEQYF.

The chain links TRBV27 to TRBJ1-5, with TRBD1 matching 9 bases. The CDR3 length is 15 residues. V lost 6 bases to trimming and J lost 5 bases; unmatched junction nucleotides: 8. In germline, CDR1 is MNHEY, CDR2 SMNVEV (reference sequence). The CDR3 loop reads CASRTDRGLDQPQHF. CDR3 in DNA: TGTGCCAGCAGAACCGACAGGGGGTTGGATCAGCCCCAGCATTTT.

This clone was counted a single time. The chain uses TRBV15 and TRBJ2-6; the D call may be TRBD1 or TRBD2 (5 bases each). This CDR3 is built from 17 residues. The germline V gene has CDR1 LNHNV and CDR2 YYDKDF (reference sequence). V was cut by 0 bases and J by 2 bases, with 11 bases left in between. The CDR3 sequence: CATSRDRETAGANVLTF. The CDR3 DNA sequence: TGTGCCACCAGCAGAGATAGGGAGACAGCTGGGGCCAACGTCCTGACTTTC.

V and J are TRBV19 and TRBJ1-1; unclear D gene. The germline CDR1 and CDR2 sequences are LNHDA and SQIVND (reference sequence). The CDR3 is made up of 12 amino acids. V was cut by 4 bases and J by 3 bases, with 6 bases left in between. CDR3 sequence: CASSREDTEAFF. The CDR3 nucleotides are TGTGCCAGTAGTAGGGAGGACACTGAAGCTTTCTTT. The variable domain in full, with the rest retrieved from reference TRBV19 and TRBJ1-1, is DGGITQSPKYLFRKEGQNVTLSCEQNLNHDAMYWYRQDPGQGLRLIYYSQIVNDFQKGDIAEGYSVSREKKESFPLTVTSAQKNPTAFYLCASSREDTEAFFGQGTRLTVV.

The chain combines TRBV5-1 with TRBJ2-7, with D possibly matching TRBD2 (6 bases). Germline V gives CDR1 SGHRS, CDR2 YFSETQ. The V gene lost 1 base and the J gene lost 7 bases, with 18 bases spanning the gap. The CDR3 runs 15 residues. The CDR3 nucleotides are TGCGCCAGCAGCTTGTATTCGGGAGACGTAAGTGAGCAGTACTTC. Encoded protein: CASSLYSGDVSEQYF.

V usage is TRBV29-1 and J usage is TRBJ1-1; D uncertain. CDR1 is SQVTM, CDR2 ANQGSEA, per germline. Trimming pared 4 bases from V and 0 bases from J, leaving 12 bases between. The CDR3 has 14 residues. The CDR3 region is CSVVVSAVNTEAFF. The CDR3 DNA is TGCAGCGTTGTGGTGTCCGCAGTGAACACTGAAGCTTTCTTT. Variable domain in full (rest from reference TRBV29-1 and TRBJ1-1): SAVISQKPSRDICQRGTSLTIQCQVDSQVTMMFWYRQQPGQSLTLIATANQGSEATYESGFVIDKFPISRPNLTFSTLTVSNMSPEDSSIYLCSVVVSAVNTEAFFGQGTRLTVV.

This chain connects TRBV5-1 to TRBJ1-2; 7 bases line up with TRBD1. Germline CDR1 SGHRS, CDR2 YFSETQ. J was trimmed by 3 bases and V by 3 bases; bases with no gene match: 8. CDR3 length: 15 residues. CDR3 bases: TGCGCCAGCAGCTATTACCCCACAGGGGACTATGGCTACACCTTC. This gives the protein CASSYYPTGDYGYTF.

J is TRBJ2-3 and V is TRBV30; tentatively, D is TRBD1 (5 bases). The CDR3 consists of 13 residues. V was shortened by 2 bases and J by 4 bases, with 10 bases between the two germline ends. CDR1 and CDR2 from the germline V gene are GTSNPN and SVGIG (reference sequence). The CDR3 coding sequence is TGTGCCTGGAGTTTGGCAGGGTCAGATACGCAGTATTTT. Encoded protein: CAWSLAGSDTQYF. The variable domain in full, completed from reference TRBV30 and TRBJ2-3, reads SQTIHQWPATLVQPVGSPLSLECTVEGTSNPNLYWYRQAAGRGLQLLFYSVGIGQISSEVPQNLSASRPQDRQFILSSKKLLLSDSGFYLCAWSLAGSDTQYFGPGTRLTVL.

V and J are TRBV5-1 and TRBJ2-1, with a tentative D call TRBD2 (5 bases). Trimming took off 0 bases at V and 12 bases at J, with 19 bases between the two ends. The CDR3 runs 15 residues. Germline loops: CDR1 SGHRS, CDR2 YFSETQ. The CDR3 DNA is TGCGCCAGCAGCTTGGAAACTAGTGGAACCGGCGGGCAGTTCTTC. Its translation is CASSLETSGTGGQFF. The full variable domain, rest sourced from reference TRBV5-1 and TRBJ2-1, is KAGVTQTPRYLIKTRGQQVTLSCSPISGHRSVSWYQQTPGQGLQFLFEYFSETQRNKGNFPGRFSGRQFSNSRSEMNVSTLELGDSALYLCASSLETSGTGGQFFGPGTRLTVL.

This clone was found once. CDR3 in DNA: TGTGCCAGCAGCTTGGGCGGGACAGGGGGAGAAAAACTGTTTTTT. Translated: CASSLGGTGGEKLFF. J is TRBJ1-4 and V is TRBV5-4; 11 bases line up with TRBD1. Germline lookup yields CDR1 SGHNT and CDR2 YYREEE (reference sequence). The CDR3 consists of 15 residues. V was pared by 0 bases and J by 8 bases, with 3 bases of the junction left unmatched.

In this sample, this clone turned up once. The V call is TRBV5-6, the J call TRBJ2-3; 9 bases are a match to TRBD2. CDR3 size: 13 residues. Unmatched junction bases numbered 6, after V lost 7 bases and J lost 6 bases. Germline lookup yields CDR1 SGHDT and CDR2 YYEEEE. The CDR3 loop is CASGGRARDTQYF. The CDR3 DNA reads TGTGCCAGCGGCGGGAGGGCCAGGGATACGCAGTATTTT.

The chain carries TRBV5-1 and TRBJ1-1; tentatively, D is TRBD1 (5 bases). Germline V gene sequence: CDR1 SGHRS, CDR2 YFSETQ. The V and J ends lost 1 base and 0 bases respectively, with 7 bases between them. This CDR3 is built from 14 residues. The CDR3 coding sequence is TGCGCCAGCAGCTTGCAGGGAATGAACACTGAAGCTTTCTTT. As protein: CASSLQGMNTEAFF.

This chain links TRBV6-4 with TRBJ2-5; TRBD2 matches at 7 bases. Germline CDR1 is MRHNA and CDR2 is SNTAGT. Trimming took 5 bases from V and 1 from J; bases not matched to a gene: 7. The CDR3 has 15 amino acids. The CDR3 coding sequence is TGTGCCAGCAGTAAGAGGTGGGGGGGCCAAGAGACCCAGTACTTC. Translated: CASSKRWGGQETQYF.

The chain combines TRBV19 with TRBJ1-1; D might be TRBD1 (6 bases). The CDR3 covers 16 residues. Per germline, CDR1 LNHDA and CDR2 SQIVND (reference sequence). V was clipped by 0 bases and J by 4 bases, with 15 bases between them. CDR3 sequence: CASSIDQQGLSTEAFF. CDR3 nucleotides: TGTGCCAGTAGTATAGATCAACAGGGACTGAGCACTGAAGCTTTCTTT.

This chain links TRBV13 with TRBJ2-5; TRBD2 matches 8 bases. V was pared by 7 bases and J by 2 bases, with 3 bases of the junction left unmatched. Per germline, CDR1 PRHDT and CDR2 FYEKMQ (reference sequence). The CDR3 totals 13 residues. The CDR3 DNA follows: TGTGCCAGCACCCGGGGGGGTCAAGAGACCCAGTACTTC. This translates into CASTRGGQETQYF.

Only a few counts were recorded for this clone. The rearrangement joins TRBV7-2 to TRBJ1-1; D gene uncertain. Germline CDR1 reads SGHTA; CDR2 reads FQGNSA. The V and J ends lost 1 base and 3 bases respectively, with 15 bases between them. This CDR3 comprises 16 residues. In nucleotides, the CDR3 is TGTGCCAGCAGCTTAGTCGAGGGCAGTTTGCACACTGAAGCTTTCTTT. The encoded protein is CASSLVEGSLHTEAFF.

This clone was observed once. The chain employs TRBV19 and TRBJ2-7, with D possibly TRBD2 on 5 matching bases. The germline V gene has CDR1 LNHDA and CDR2 SQIVND (reference sequence). The CDR3 contains 13 residues. Deletions cut 1 base from V and 3 bases from J, with 7 bases between. CDR3 loop: CASSIGGFYEQYF. The DNA of the CDR3 is TGTGCCAGTAGTATAGGAGGGTTCTACGAGCAGTACTTC.

This chain connects TRBV5-6 to TRBJ1-2, with 8 nucleotides matching TRBD1. The CDR3 is 16 residues long. Germline V gene data show CDR1 as SGHDT and CDR2 as YYEEEE. J was trimmed by 0 bases and V by 4 bases; bases with no gene match: 8. For the CDR3, the DNA is TGTGCCAGCAGCCTAACCCAGGGGGCGACTAACTATGGCTACACCTTC. It specifies CASSLTQGATNYGYTF.

The chain couples TRBV7-9 to TRBJ2-5; no clear D gene. The CDR3 has 14 residues. Germline V gene lookup returns CDR1 SEHNR and CDR2 FQNEAQ (reference sequence). Trimming shortened V by 7 bases and J by 1 base, and 13 bases separated the two germline ends. Written as DNA, the CDR3 is TGTGCCAGCACACGTCCTGGGGTCCAAGAGACCCAGTACTTC. This encodes CASTRPGVQETQYF.